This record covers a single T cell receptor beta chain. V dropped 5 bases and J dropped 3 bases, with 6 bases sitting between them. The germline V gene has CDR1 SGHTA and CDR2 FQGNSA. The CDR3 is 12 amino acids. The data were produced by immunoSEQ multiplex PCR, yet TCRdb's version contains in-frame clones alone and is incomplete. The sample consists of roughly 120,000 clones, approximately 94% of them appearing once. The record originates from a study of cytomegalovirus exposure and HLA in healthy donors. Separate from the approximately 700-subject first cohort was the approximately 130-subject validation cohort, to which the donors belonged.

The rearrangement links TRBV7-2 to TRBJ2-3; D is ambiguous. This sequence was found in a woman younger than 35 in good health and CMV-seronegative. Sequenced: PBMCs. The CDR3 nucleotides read TGTGCCAGCAGCCTAATAACAGATACGCAGTATTTT. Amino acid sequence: CASSLITDTQYF.